These 4 T cell receptor beta chains came from one sample sequenced in a study of cytomegalovirus exposure and HLA in healthy donors. Profiled with immunoSEQ multiplex PCR; TCRdb holds only in-frame clones, not every one. This sample has about 70,000 clones, with over 90% found just once. What was sequenced was PBMCs. The receptors stem from a man younger than 30 in good health and CMV-seropositive.

The V gene is TRBV6-4, the J gene TRBJ2-1; 9 bases fit TRBD1. The CDR3 runs 16 residues. Trimming took 0 bases from V and 9 from J; bases not matched to a gene: 9. The germline V gene encodes CDR1 MRHNA and CDR2 SNTAGT. Here the CDR3 DNA reads TGTGCCAGCAGTGACTCGAGCGGGACAGGGATGGGTGAGCAGTTCTTC. Protein sequence: CASSDSSGTGMGEQFF.

The chain uses TRBV28 and TRBJ2-6, with D unclear. Trimming removed 7 bases at V and 0 bases at J, with 7 bases between. This CDR3 has 14 amino acids. Germline V gene lookup returns CDR1 MDHEN and CDR2 SYDVKM. In DNA, the CDR3 is TGTGCCAGCACTAGGCCCTCTGGGGCCAACGTCCTGACTTTC. This sequence encodes CASTRPSGANVLTF.

The chain links TRBV7-8 to TRBJ2-7; tentatively, D is TRBD2 (5 bases). The CDR3 sequence is 14 residues long. V was clipped by 1 base and J by 1 base, with 8 bases between them. Germline values: CDR1 SGHVS, CDR2 FQNEAQ. CDR3 loop: CASSLEPGSYEQYF. The CDR3 DNA reads as TGTGCCAGCAGCTTAGAGCCGGGGTCCTACGAGCAGTACTTC.

The chain uses TRBV28 and TRBJ1-2; the match to TRBD1 covers 9 bases. The CDR3 sequence is 13 residues long. Trimming took 6 bases from V and 4 from J; bases not matched to a gene: 3. Germline values: CDR1 MDHEN, CDR2 SYDVKM. The CDR3 here is CASRPQGAYGYTF. The CDR3 coding sequence is TGTGCCAGCAGGCCACAGGGGGCCTATGGCTACACCTTC.